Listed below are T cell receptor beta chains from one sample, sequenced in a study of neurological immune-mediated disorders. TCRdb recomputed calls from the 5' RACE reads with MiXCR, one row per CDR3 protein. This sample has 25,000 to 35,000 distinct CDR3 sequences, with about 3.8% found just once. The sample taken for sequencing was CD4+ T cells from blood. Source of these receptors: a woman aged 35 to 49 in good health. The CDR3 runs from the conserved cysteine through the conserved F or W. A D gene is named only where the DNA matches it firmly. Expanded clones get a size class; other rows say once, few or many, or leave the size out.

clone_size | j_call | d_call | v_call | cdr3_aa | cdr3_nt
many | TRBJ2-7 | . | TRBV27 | CASSLTLREGWSYEQYF | TGTGCCAGCAGTTTAACCCTCCGCGAGGGGTGGTCCTACGAGCAGTACTTC
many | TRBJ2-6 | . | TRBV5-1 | CASSLWGGLSGANVLTF | TGCGCCAGCAGCTTATGGGGGGGCCTCTCTGGGGCCAACGTCCTGACTTTC
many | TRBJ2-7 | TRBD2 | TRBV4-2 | CASSQATSGASYEQYF | TGTGCCAGCAGCCAAGCTACTAGCGGGGCCTCCTACGAGCAGTACTTC
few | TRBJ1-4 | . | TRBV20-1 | CSATHLPPGSINEKLFF | TGCAGTGCGACCCATCTCCCCCCCGGTTCCATCAATGAAAAACTGTTTTTT
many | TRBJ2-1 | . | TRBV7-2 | CASSLSVGEQFF | TGTGCCAGCAGCTTAAGTGTGGGTGAGCAGTTCTTC
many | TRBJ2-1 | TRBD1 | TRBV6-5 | CASSYYRTGKYNEQFF | TGTGCCAGCAGTTACTATCGGACAGGGAAATACAATGAGCAGTTCTTC
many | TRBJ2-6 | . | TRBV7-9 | CASSSTLRGPSSGANVLTF | TGTGCCAGCAGCTCCACTCTCAGGGGCCCGAGCTCTGGGGCCAACGTCCTGACTTTC
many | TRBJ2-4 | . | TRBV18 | CASSPPTVTKNIQYF | TGTGCCAGCTCACCGCCGACGGTGACCAAAAACATTCAGTACTTC
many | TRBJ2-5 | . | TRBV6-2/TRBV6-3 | CASSRGQETQYF | TGTGCCAGCAGCAGGGGTCAGGAGACCCAGTACTTC
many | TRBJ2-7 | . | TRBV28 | CASSPPGPRGGEQYF | TGTGCCAGCAGCCCACCGGGACCCCGAGGGGGGGAGCAGTACTTC
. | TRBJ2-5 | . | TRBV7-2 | CASSPTPGAETQYF | TGTGCCAGCAGCCCAACCCCCGGGGCCGAGACCCAGTACTTC
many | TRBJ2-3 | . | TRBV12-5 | CASGTGTYSTDTQYF | TGTGCTAGTGGGACCGGGACTTACTCCACAGATACGCAGTATTTT
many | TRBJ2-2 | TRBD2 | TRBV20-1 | CSARTSGNTGELFF | TGCAGTGCCAGGACTAGCGGAAACACCGGGGAGCTGTTTTTT
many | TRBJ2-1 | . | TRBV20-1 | CSAPEVNEQFF | TGCAGTGCTCCAGAGGTGAATGAGCAGTTCTTC
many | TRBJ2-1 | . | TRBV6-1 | CASSEGVGSYNEQFF | TGTGCCAGCAGTGAGGGGGTTGGCTCCTACAATGAGCAGTTCTTC
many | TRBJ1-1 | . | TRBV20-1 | CSASHRSRGTEAFF | TGCAGTGCTAGCCACAGGTCCCGGGGGACTGAAGCTTTCTTT
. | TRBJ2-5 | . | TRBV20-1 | CSARTPSAKETQYF | TGCAGTGCTAGGACTCCTAGCGCGAAGGAGACCCAGTACTTC
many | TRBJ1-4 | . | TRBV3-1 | CASSRRTGALGEKLFF | TGTGCCAGCAGCCGACGGACCGGGGCCCTAGGTGAAAAACTGTTTTTT
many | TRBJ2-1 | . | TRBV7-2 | CASSLGEDNEQFF | TGTGCCAGCAGCTTAGGGGAAGACAATGAGCAGTTCTTC
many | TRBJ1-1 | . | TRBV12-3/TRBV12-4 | CASSLGQGRGAEAFF | TGTGCCAGCAGTTTAGGGCAGGGAAGAGGAGCTGAAGCTTTCTTT
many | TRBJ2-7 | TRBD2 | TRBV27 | CASIAGGQAHEQYF | TGTGCCAGCATAGCGGGAGGGCAGGCCCACGAGCAGTACTTC
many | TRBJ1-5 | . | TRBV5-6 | CASSSQGYSNQPQHF | TGTGCCAGCAGCTCCCAGGGGTATAGCAATCAGCCCCAGCATTTT
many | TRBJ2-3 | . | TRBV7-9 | CASSPAADTQYF | TGTGCCAGCAGCCCAGCCGCAGATACGCAGTATTTT
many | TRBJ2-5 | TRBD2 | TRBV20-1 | CSAKKMSSGYQETQYF | TGCAGTGCGAAAAAAATGTCTAGCGGGTACCAAGAGACCCAGTACTTC
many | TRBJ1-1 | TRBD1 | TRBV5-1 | CASSFSTGVNTEAFF | TGCGCCAGCAGCTTCAGTACAGGGGTTAACACTGAAGCTTTCTTT
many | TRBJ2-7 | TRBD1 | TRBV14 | CASSKSLPGQGAREQYF | TGTGCCAGCAGCAAAAGCCTACCGGGACAGGGGGCGCGTGAGCAGTACTTC
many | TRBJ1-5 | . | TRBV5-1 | CASSLGGASAQPQHF | TGCGCCAGCAGCTTGGGGGGGGCATCAGCTCAGCCCCAGCATTTT
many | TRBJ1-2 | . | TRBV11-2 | CASSIHHPNYGYTF | TGTGCCAGTTCGATCCACCACCCGAACTATGGCTACACCTTC
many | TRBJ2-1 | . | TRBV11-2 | CASSAETSTRQFF | TGTGCCAGCAGCGCGGAGACCTCGACACGACAGTTCTTC
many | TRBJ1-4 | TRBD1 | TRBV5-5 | CASSPGQGAGNEKLFF | TGTGCCAGCAGTCCTGGACAGGGGGCAGGTAATGAAAAACTGTTTTTT
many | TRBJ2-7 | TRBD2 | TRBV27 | CASSVTSFRNEQYF | TGTGCCAGCAGTGTGACTAGCTTCCGAAACGAGCAGTACTTC
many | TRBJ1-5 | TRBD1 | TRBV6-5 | CASSRTGGSWAQHF | TGTGCCAGCAGTCGGACAGGGGGTAGCTGGGCCCAGCATTTT
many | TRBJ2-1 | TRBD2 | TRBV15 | CATEPTGRGGNEQFF | TGTGCCACCGAACCCACGGGCCGGGGGGGGAATGAGCAGTTCTTC
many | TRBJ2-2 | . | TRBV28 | CASSPPRGLAGELFF | TGTGCCAGCAGCCCCCCCCGTGGGCTCGCCGGGGAGCTGTTTTTT
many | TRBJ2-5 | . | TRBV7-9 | CASSINQETQYF | TGTGCCAGCAGCATTAACCAAGAGACCCAGTACTTC
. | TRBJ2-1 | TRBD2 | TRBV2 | CAIPQTSVNNEQFF | TGTGCCATCCCTCAGACTAGCGTAAACAATGAGCAGTTCTTC
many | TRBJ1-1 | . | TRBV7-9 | CASGDRRPDTEAFF | TGTGCCAGCGGGGACCGGAGGCCAGACACTGAAGCTTTCTTT
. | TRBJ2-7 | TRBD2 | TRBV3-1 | CASSQALGLAVSEQYF | TGTGCCAGCAGCCAAGCCCTCGGACTAGCGGTATCCGAGCAGTACTTC
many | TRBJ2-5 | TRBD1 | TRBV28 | CASSGQGLSEETQYF | TGTGCCAGCAGTGGACAGGGTTTATCCGAAGAGACCCAGTACTTC
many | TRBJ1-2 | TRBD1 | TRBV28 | CASSLPWGTGPFYGYTF | TGTGCCAGCAGTCTCCCTTGGGGGACAGGACCCTTCTATGGCTACACCTTC
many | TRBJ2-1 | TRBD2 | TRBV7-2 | CASSSSGRGEQFF | TGTGCCAGCAGCTCTAGCGGGAGAGGAGAGCAGTTCTTC
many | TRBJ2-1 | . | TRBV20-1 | CSANLAYNEQFF | TGCAGTGCTAACCTAGCCTACAATGAGCAGTTCTTC
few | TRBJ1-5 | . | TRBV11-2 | CASSLDGNQPQHF | TGTGCCAGCAGCTTAGATGGGAATCAGCCCCAGCATTTT
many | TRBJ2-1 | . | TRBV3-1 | CASSQGSYNEQFF | TGTGCCAGCAGCCAAGGCAGCTACAATGAGCAGTTCTTC
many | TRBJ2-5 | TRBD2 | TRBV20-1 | CSAREGGRGETQYF | TGCAGTGCTAGAGAGGGCGGGAGGGGGGAGACCCAGTACTTC
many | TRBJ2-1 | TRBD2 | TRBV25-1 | CASSEYGRLADPQLYNEQFF | TGTGCCAGCAGTGAATATGGGAGACTAGCGGACCCGCAACTATACAATGAGCAGTTCTTC
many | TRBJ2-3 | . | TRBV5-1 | CASSPGLKNTDTQYF | TGCGCCAGCAGCCCGGGACTCAAGAACACAGATACGCAGTATTTT
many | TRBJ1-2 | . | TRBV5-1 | CASSPGTNLTF | TGCGCCAGCAGCCCCGGGACCAATTTGACCTTC
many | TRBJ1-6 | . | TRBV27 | CASSPGDGTSPLHF | TGTGCCAGCAGTCCCGGGGACGGTACTTCACCCCTCCACTTT
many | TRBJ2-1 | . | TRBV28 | CASKGGNEQFF | TGTGCCAGCAAAGGGGGTAATGAGCAGTTCTTC
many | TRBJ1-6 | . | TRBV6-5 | CASSYAGINSPLHF | TGTGCCAGCAGTTACGCAGGGATTAATTCACCCCTCCACTTT
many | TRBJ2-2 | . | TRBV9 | CASSVQAATGELFF | TGTGCCAGCAGCGTCCAGGCGGCCACCGGGGAGCTGTTTTTT
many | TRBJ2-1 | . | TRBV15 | CATSSRIREQFF | TGTGCCACCAGCTCAAGAATCCGTGAGCAGTTCTTC